This T cell receptor beta chain came from a study of shared clonotypes between healthy human individuals. Study in general: The composition of the donors was a couple of women and three men aged 18 to 49. Overall study results and limits: A handful of donors shared approximately 5% of their naive CD4 clonotypes.

Notes on this clone: What it binds is not known.

Generated by immunoSEQ multiplex PCR, the TCRdb table keeps only in-frame clones and is missing some. The data hold about 2.3 million clones, with 85% to 95% observed a single time. V lost 2 bases and J 6 bases, leaving 17 bases between the germline ends. The CDR3 loop spans 15 amino acids. Germline V CDR1 and CDR2: SGHVS, FQNEAQ. The TCR originated in a man younger than 30 in good health. Some clones in this sample may be carry-over from other donors' samples. Sequencing was done on a sample of naive CD4+ T cells from PBMCs. Subset: CD45RA+ positively selected. The V gene is TRBV7-8, the J gene TRBJ2-7; D perhaps matches TRBD2 (6 bases). In DNA form, the CDR3 reads TGTGCCAGCAGCTTACCCCGGGTTCCGGGACTCGAGCAGTACTTC. As protein: CASSLPRVPGLEQYF.